The rows below give T cell receptor beta chains drawn from one sample of a study of human T cells and chemical hapten exposure. One entry per CDR3 protein, called by TCRdb with MiXCR from the RACE reads. This sample has just under 40,000 distinct CDR3 sequences, with over 9.5% found just once. Sequenced material: whole blood, taken in connection with sensitization to the hapten diphenylcyclopropenone (DPC). The receptors were sampled from a middle-aged woman with alopecia areata. Some clones in this sample may be carry-over from other donors' samples. Both conserved end residues are part of each CDR3. D genes are given only for firm matches. Clone sizes are given selectively: once, few, many, or a class where the clone is expanded.

v_gene,j_gene,d_gene,abundance,CDR3aa,CDR3nt
TRBV7-9,TRBJ1-4,NA,few,CASRPQGVGDEKLFF,TGTGCCAGCAGACCCCAGGGAGTAGGGGATGAAAAACTGTTTTTT
TRBV5-5,TRBJ1-1,TRBD1,few,CASSLTGGFTEAFF,TGTGCCAGCAGCCTGACAGGGGGCTTCACTGAAGCTTTCTTT
TRBV6-4,TRBJ2-1,NA,NA,CASSPGLGIYEQFF,TGTGCCAGCAGTCCCGGGCTGGGTATATATGAGCAGTTCTTC
TRBV6-1,TRBJ2-7,TRBD1,once,CASSAGGEYEQYF,TGTGCCAGCAGCGCAGGGGGCGAGTACGAGCAGTACTTC
TRBV28,TRBJ2-5,NA,few,CASSLITGQQETQYF,TGTGCCAGCAGTTTAATAACAGGGCAGCAAGAGACCCAGTACTTC
TRBV11-2,TRBJ1-1,NA,NA,CASSLTETNTEAFF,TGTGCCAGCAGCTTGACGGAGACGAACACTGAAGCTTTCTTT
TRBV25-1,TRBJ2-1,TRBD1,NA,CASSQGQGRFF,TGTGCCAGCAGTCAGGGACAGGGCCGGTTCTTC
TRBV7-9,TRBJ2-7,NA,NA,CASTLTEREQYF,TGTGCCAGCACCCTAACAGAACGCGAGCAGTACTTC
TRBV5-1,TRBJ2-6,NA,NA,CASSQMGSGANVLTF,TGCGCCAGCAGCCAGATGGGGTCCGGGGCCAACGTCCTGACTTTC
TRBV29-1,TRBJ1-1,TRBD1,many,CSAGLGQIAFF,TGCAGCGCTGGGTTGGGACAGATAGCTTTCTTT
TRBV30,TRBJ1-1,TRBD1,few,CAWLRTGRYAAFF,TGTGCCTGGTTAAGGACAGGGAGATATGCGGCTTTCTTT
TRBV10-3,TRBJ2-5,TRBD1,many,CAISGPGQGAGETQYF,TGTGCCATCAGTGGACCGGGACAGGGGGCCGGGGAGACCCAGTACTTC
TRBV5-4,TRBJ2-5,TRBD2,many,CATGLAGIGTQYF,TGTGCCACTGGACTAGCGGGAATCGGGACCCAGTACTTC
TRBV29-1,TRBJ2-3,TRBD2,many,CSVGNLAGGSKSTDTQYF,TGCAGCGTTGGGAATCTAGCGGGGGGGTCTAAAAGCACAGATACGCAGTATTTT
TRBV7-2,TRBJ1-6,NA,many,CASSFTGNSPLHF,TGTGCCAGCAGTTTTACAGGGAATTCACCCCTCCACTTT
TRBV29-1,TRBJ2-1,TRBD1,many,CSGNRGSSYNEQFF,TGCAGCGGAAACAGGGGGAGCTCCTACAATGAGCAGTTCTTC
TRBV29-1,TRBJ2-7,NA,few,CSVRAEGQYF,TGCAGCGTTCGCGCCGAGGGGCAGTACTTC
TRBV28,TRBJ2-6,TRBD2,NA,CASSLLAGGSGANVLTF,TGTGCCAGCAGTTTACTGGCGGGAGGTTCTGGGGCCAACGTCCTGACTTTC
TRBV9,TRBJ2-7,TRBD1,few,CASSSGQGAYEQYF,TGTGCCAGCAGCTCCGGACAGGGAGCCTACGAGCAGTACTTC
TRBV28,TRBJ2-1,NA,many,CASSSPYLPLRDEQFF,TGTGCCAGCAGTTCCCCTTATCTCCCCCTTAGGGATGAGCAGTTCTTC
TRBV27,TRBJ2-3,TRBD2,NA,CASSLRGGDTQYF,TGTGCCAGCAGTTTACGGGGAGGGGATACGCAGTATTTT
TRBV5-6,TRBJ1-2,NA,NA,CASSLATEPPYGYTF,TGTGCCAGCAGCTTGGCCACGGAACCCCCCTATGGCTACACCTTC
TRBV7-6,TRBJ2-1,NA,many,CASSLPSAGPYNEQFF,TGTGCCAGCAGCTTACCCAGCGCGGGGCCCTACAATGAGCAGTTCTTC
TRBV19,TRBJ2-3,NA,many,CASSIADSFLDTQYF,TGTGCCAGTAGTATCGCGGACAGCTTTCTAGATACGCAGTATTTT
TRBV9,TRBJ1-2,NA,medium-sized,CASSVEDSYGYTF,TGTGCCAGCAGCGTAGAGGACAGCTATGGCTACACCTTC
TRBV19,TRBJ1-6,TRBD1,few,CASRTDQGVHNSPLHF,TGTGCCAGTAGGACCGACCAGGGGGTCCATAATTCACCCCTCCACTTT